This is a list of T cell receptor beta chains from one sample in a study of shared clonotypes between healthy human individuals. TCRdb's table, derived via immunoSEQ multiplex PCR, lists solely in-frame clones and lacks some. The table lists about 2.1 million clones, just over 90% of them singletons. Specimen: naive CD8+ T cells from PBMCs. The origin of the receptors is a man younger than 35 in good health. Some clones in this sample may be carry-over from other donors' samples. Each CDR3 is given with its conserved first and last residue. A D gene is named only where the DNA matches it firmly. The listing skips clone size in some rows; elsewhere it reads once, few, many or a size class.

TGTGCCAGCAGGCCGAGGACCAACTACGAGCAGTACTTC | CASRPRTNYEQYF | TRBV27 | NA | TRBJ2-7 | NA
TGTGCCAGCAGTTCCTTCGGGACTAGCGGGAGTATGAAGGGCACAGATACGCAGTATTTT | CASSSFGTSGSMKGTDTQYF | TRBV27 | NA | TRBJ2-3 | TRBD2
TGTGCCAGCAGTTACCCCCGGACGCAGCTCGGGTACGAGCAGTACTTC | CASSYPRTQLGYEQYF | TRBV28 | NA | TRBJ2-7 | NA
TGTGCCAGCAGCCAAGAGGCAGATTTGAACACTGAAGCTTTCTTT | CASSQEADLNTEAFF | TRBV4-2 | NA | TRBJ1-1 | NA
TGTGCCAGCAGTGAAGCGCTGACAGGGATGAACACTGAAGCTTTCTTT | CASSEALTGMNTEAFF | TRBV2 | NA | TRBJ1-1 | TRBD1
TGTGCCAGCAACCCGGGGGTAGCGGGGGTTCGCGATGAGCAGTTCTTC | CASNPGVAGVRDEQFF | TRBV7-6 | NA | TRBJ2-1 | TRBD2
TGTGCCACAAACCCGAGCGGGAGAGAGACCCAGTACTTC | CATNPSGRETQYF | TRBV7-9 | NA | TRBJ2-5 | TRBD2
TGTGCCAGCAGTTTAAGGACTAGCGGGAGGGTGACCTACGAGCAGTACTTC | CASSLRTSGRVTYEQYF | TRBV27 | NA | TRBJ2-7 | TRBD2
TGTGCCAGCAGTTTAATTGGTAGGGGGAACACAGATACGCAGTATTTT | CASSLIGRGNTDTQYF | TRBV28 | NA | TRBJ2-3 | NA
TGTGCCTGGAACTTGGGAGGGTCGGAAAAACTGTTTTTT | CAWNLGGSEKLFF | TRBV30 | NA | TRBJ1-4 | NA
TGTGCCAGCAGCTTGTCGCGGATACCATACGAGCAGTACTTC | CASSLSRIPYEQYF | TRBV5-6 | NA | TRBJ2-7 | NA
TGTGCCAGCTCACCATATGATCCCCCGACAGGGGAAAAGGGCAACACTGAAGCTTTCTTT | CASSPYDPPTGEKGNTEAFF | TRBV18 | NA | TRBJ1-1 | TRBD1
TGTGCCAGCAGCTCCTCGACCTTCGAAAAACTGTTTTTT | CASSSSTFEKLFF | TRBV7-9 | NA | TRBJ1-4 | NA
TGTGCCAGCAGCCCATCTGGACAGCCGTACAAGTTGAATGAGCAGTTCTTC | CASSPSGQPYKLNEQFF | TRBV7-6 | NA | TRBJ2-1 | NA
TGTGCCAGTAGTATAGGACTAGCGGGTTGGGAGACCCAGTACTTC | CASSIGLAGWETQYF | TRBV19 | NA | TRBJ2-5 | TRBD2
TGTGCCAGCAGCTTGGCCGGTGGGACAGGGGACAACACCGGGGAGCTGTTTTTT | CASSLAGGTGDNTGELFF | TRBV5-6 | NA | TRBJ2-2 | TRBD1
TGTGCCAGCAGTCCCCGACAGGGGTACACTGAAGCTTTCTTT | CASSPRQGYTEAFF | TRBV27 | NA | TRBJ1-1 | TRBD1
TGTGCCAGCAGGTTGGTCCGAGGCTACACCTTC | CASRLVRGYTF | TRBV2 | few | TRBJ1-2 | NA
TGCGCCAGCAGCTTGTTCGGAACACGCGATAGCACAGATACGCAGTATTTT | CASSLFGTRDSTDTQYF | TRBV5-1 | NA | TRBJ2-3 | NA
TGTGCCAGCAGCTTACTCGTAAACACTGAAGCTTTCTTT | CASSLLVNTEAFF | TRBV5-4 | NA | TRBJ1-1 | NA
TGCGCCAGCAGCGCCTCCTGGGACAGGGCCACCTACGAGCAGTACTTC | CASSASWDRATYEQYF | TRBV5-1 | NA | TRBJ2-7 | TRBD1
TGTGCCAGCAGTGAAGAATTAGCGGGAGTATGGAATGAGCAGTTCTTC | CASSEELAGVWNEQFF | TRBV2 | NA | TRBJ2-1 | TRBD2
TGTGCCAGCAGTTTCGGCGGGAGTCGGGCAGATACGCAGTATTTT | CASSFGGSRADTQYF | TRBV27 | NA | TRBJ2-3 | TRBD2
TGTGCCAGCAGTGAAGGCCCAGTCTACGAGCAGTACTTC | CASSEGPVYEQYF | TRBV2 | NA | TRBJ2-7 | NA
TGTGCCAGCAGTCCAGAGACAGCGGCCTTACACGAGCAGTACTTC | CASSPETAALHEQYF | TRBV27 | once | TRBJ2-7 | NA
TGTGCCAGCAGTTCCCGACAGAACTCTAACTATGGCTACACCTTC | CASSSRQNSNYGYTF | TRBV27 | NA | TRBJ1-2 | NA
TGTGCCAGCAGCGTAGGAGGCAGAAACTACGAGCAGTACTTC | CASSVGGRNYEQYF | TRBV9 | NA | TRBJ2-7 | NA
TGTGCCAGCAGCACTACAGGGGGACATTCGATCGACACTGAAGCTTTCTTT | CASSTTGGHSIDTEAFF | TRBV7-9 | NA | TRBJ1-1 | TRBD1
TGTGCCATCAGTGATCACCGACAGCGTAACGGTGAAGCTTTCTTT | CAISDHRQRNGEAFF | TRBV10-3 | NA | TRBJ1-1 | NA
TGTGCCAGCAGCCAGGGACTAGCGGGAGTTAGGGCTGAGCAGTTCTTC | CASSQGLAGVRAEQFF | TRBV7-2 | NA | TRBJ2-1 | TRBD2
TGCGCCAGCAGCGATCCGGGGTCCGGGGAGCTGTTTTTT | CASSDPGSGELFF | TRBV10-1 | NA | TRBJ2-2 | NA
TGTGCCAGCAGTTACTCCCGGAGACCGAACACTGAAGCTTTCTTT | CASSYSRRPNTEAFF | TRBV6-5 | NA | TRBJ1-1 | NA
TGTGCCAGCAGACAAACCAGGGCCCCTACAGATACGCAGTATTTT | CASRQTRAPTDTQYF | TRBV27 | NA | TRBJ2-3 | NA
TGCGCCAGCAGCTTGGAGGAAGCGAACACCGGGGAGCTGTTTTTT | CASSLEEANTGELFF | TRBV5-1 | NA | TRBJ2-2 | NA
TGTGCCAGCAGCGAGCGGGACGGTTCCTACGAGCAGTACTTC | CASSERDGSYEQYF | TRBV7-6 | NA | TRBJ2-7 | TRBD2
TGTGCTACCACCCAGGGAGGGGCAACGACCTACGAGCAGTACTTC | CATTQGGATTYEQYF | TRBV25-1 | NA | TRBJ2-7 | TRBD2
TGTGCCAGCAGCTCAGATTGGGGGACAGGACAAGAGACCCAGTACTTC | CASSSDWGTGQETQYF | TRBV7-9 | NA | TRBJ2-5 | TRBD1
TGTGCCAGCTCACCGGCTCTAGCTTCCCACGAGCAGTACTTC | CASSPALASHEQYF | TRBV18 | NA | TRBJ2-7 | NA
TGTGCCAGCAGAACAGGGGGAAGTATCAATCAGCCCCAGCATTTT | CASRTGGSINQPQHF | TRBV6-5 | NA | TRBJ1-5 | TRBD1
TGTGCCAGCACACCGGACAGAAGCACAGATACGCAGTATTTT | CASTPDRSTDTQYF | TRBV7-9 | NA | TRBJ2-3 | NA
TGTGCCAGTAGTTCCCACAGGGGTCCCCTCACAGATACGCAGTATTTT | CASSSHRGPLTDTQYF | TRBV19 | once | TRBJ2-3 | TRBD1
TGTGCCACCAACTTGGGGCCAAAGCGGGAGCGGGAGACCCAGTACTTC | CATNLGPKRERETQYF | TRBV2 | NA | TRBJ2-5 | TRBD2
TGTGCCAGCAGTGGCCCGGGGCTAGCGGGAACCTACGAGCAGTACTTC | CASSGPGLAGTYEQYF | TRBV28 | NA | TRBJ2-7 | TRBD2
TGTGCCAGCAGCGGTTTGGATTATCAGCCCCAGCATTTT | CASSGLDYQPQHF | TRBV5-8 | NA | TRBJ1-5 | NA
TGTGCCAGCAGCTTATCTAATGGCGAGCAGTTCTTC | CASSLSNGEQFF | TRBV11-2 | NA | TRBJ2-1 | NA